Sequencing of this TCR beta chain was carried out in a study of human T cells and chemical hapten exposure. Overall study context: The use of 2% DPC on 2 cm by 2 cm of upper inner arm skin constituted sensitization. Broader study findings: In comparison with controls, expanded TCRs gave rise to a significantly larger number of large CDR3 similarity clusters.

Germline values: CDR1 SNHLY, CDR2 FYNNEI. This CDR3 has 14 residues. With 8 bases removed from V and 0 bases from J, the gap between germline ends came to 12 bases. Each cDNA molecule in the library carried unique molecular identifiers. Source study methods: Per-sample TCR counts ranged from roughly 20,000 to 700,000, median 95,638. TCRdb analysed the RACE reads with MiXCR anew, one entry per CDR3 protein. The authors' filters were not applied to this entry. The sample carries more than 90,000 distinct CDR3 sequences, more than 9% recorded once. Described time point: patch test 1, 2 weeks after DPC sensitization. Treatment: therapeutic diphenylcyclopropenone sensitization with weekly scalp DPC. On this clonotype: As yet, its antigen is unknown.

The sequencing used whole blood, collected in connection with sensitization to the hapten diphenylcyclopropenone (DPC). This sequence originates from a middle-aged man with alopecia areata. Some clones in this sample may be carry-over from other donors' samples. The gene calls are TRBV2 and TRBJ2-3, with a possible D match to TRBD2 (6 bases). The CDR3 is CASGLALSTDTQYF. The CDR3 DNA sequence: TGTGCCAGCGGCCTAGCGCTGAGCACAGATACGCAGTATTTT.